Presented here are 15 T cell receptor beta chains from one specimen sequenced in a study of blood T cell repertoires in COVID-19. The repertoire was sequenced with immunoSEQ multiplex PCR; TCRdb's copy has only in-frame clones and lacks some. The repertoire holds 200,000 to 250,000 clones, with around 88% as singletons. The sample consisted of PBMCs or T cells enriched from blood (not recorded which). The receptors originated from a woman between 50 and 59 years old with acute COVID-19.

The chain employs TRBV28 and TRBJ1-5; no reliable D call. The CDR3 sequence is 13 residues long. Germline V gene lookup returns CDR1 MDHEN and CDR2 SYDVKM. The germline V and J ends were trimmed by 3 bases and 5 bases, with 8 bases remaining between them. For the CDR3, the DNA is TGTGCCAGCAGTTTCCAGGTTTATCAGCCCCAGCATTTT. Translation gives CASSFQVYQPQHF. The complete variable domain, with remaining parts taken from reference TRBV28 and TRBJ1-5, reads DVKVTQSSRYLVKRTGEKVFLECVQDMDHENMFWYRQDPGLGLRLIYFSYDVKMKEKGDIPEGYSVSREKKERFSLILESASTNQTSMYLCASSFQVYQPQHFGDGTRLSIL.

The chain couples TRBV3-1 (or the pseudogene TRBV3-2) to TRBJ2-3; a possible D gene is TRBD2 (6 bases). The CDR3 totals 17 residues. Germline CDR1 is LGHDT and CDR2 is YNNKEL (reference sequence). V lost 0 bases and J 1 base, leaving 14 bases between the germline ends. CDR3 loop: CASSQDLKAGRTDTQYF. As DNA, the CDR3 is TGTGCCAGCAGCCAAGATCTTAAGGCGGGGCGCACAGATACGCAGTATTTT.

This chain links TRBV2 with TRBJ1-5; D not resolved. The CDR3 is made up of 13 amino acids. CDR1 is SNHLY and CDR2 is FYNNEI in the germline V gene. V was clipped by 8 bases and J by 0 bases, with 8 bases between them. CDR3 protein: CASRSNSNQPQHF. The CDR3 DNA reads TGTGCCAGCCGCAGTAATAGCAATCAGCCCCAGCATTTT. The full variable domain, with the rest looked up from reference TRBV2 and TRBJ1-5, is EPEVTQTPSHQVTQMGQEVILRCVPISNHLYFYWYRQILGQKVEFLVSFYNNEISEKSEIFDDQFSVERPDGSNFTLKIRSTKLEDSAMYFCASRSNSNQPQHFGDGTRLSIL.

V and J are TRBV6-1 and TRBJ2-1, with 11 bases fitting TRBD2. CDR1 and CDR2 (germline): MNHNS, SASEGT. The CDR3 has 17 residues. V dropped 1 base and J dropped 4; count of bases not matched to a gene: 6. The CDR3, as DNA: TGTGCCAGCAGTGAAGTGGCGACTAGCGGGGTGTACAATGAGCAGTTCTTC. It translates to CASSEVATSGVYNEQFF.

V usage is TRBV7-8 and J usage is TRBJ1-2, with a tentative D call TRBD1 (6 bases). The length of the CDR3 is 16 residues. V lost 0 bases, J lost 6 bases, and 17 bases lay in between. The V gene's germline CDR1 is SGHVS and CDR2 FQNEAQ. The CDR3 DNA reads as TGTGCCAGCAGCTTAGCTCGGCAGGGGAAGATTGATGGCTACACCTTC. Translation: CASSLARQGKIDGYTF.

This rearrangement joins TRBV29-1 to TRBJ2-1; 9 nucleotides line up with TRBD1. V lost 0 bases and J lost 0; bases outside the gene matches: 3. The V gene's germline CDR1 is SQVTM and CDR2 ANQGSEA. CDR3 size: 16 residues. Here the CDR3 reads CSVEDQGQGSYNEQFF. The CDR3 coding sequence is TGCAGCGTTGAAGATCAGGGACAGGGCTCCTACAATGAGCAGTTCTTC.

The J gene is TRBJ2-2, the V gene TRBV12-3 or TRBV12-4; 7 bases match TRBD2. Trimming cost V 2 bases and J 11 bases; bases outside gene matches: 5. This CDR3 has 13 amino acids. The CDR3 DNA follows: TGTGCCAGCAGTTTAAGGGAGGGGCGAGAGCTGTTTTTT. Translated, it gives CASSLREGRELFF.

This chain uses TRBV20-1 with TRBJ2-7; unclear D gene. V was clipped by 4 bases and J by 7 bases, with 8 bases between them. CDR3 length: 10 amino acids. Germline-derived CDR1 and CDR2 are DFQATT and SNEGSKA (reference sequence). The DNA for the CDR3 is TGCAGTGCTACACTCCTGGAGCAGTACTTC. Protein sequence: CSATLLEQYF.

The V gene is TRBV5-1, the J gene TRBJ2-4, with D uncertain. Germline V lookup: CDR1 SGHRS, CDR2 YFSETQ. The V end lost 0 bases, the J end lost 8 bases, and 18 bases lay between the germline ends. This CDR3 region has 16 residues. CDR3 coding DNA: TGCGCCAGCAGCTTGGCCGGCAGGATGGGTGTTGACATTCAGTACTTC. It specifies CASSLAGRMGVDIQYF.

The rearrangement uses TRBV15 and TRBJ2-7; D might be TRBD2 (5 bases). Germline V gene data show CDR1 as LNHNV and CDR2 as YYDKDF (reference sequence). Trimming pared 0 bases from V and 3 bases from J, leaving 15 bases between. The CDR3 is 16 amino acids. The chain's CDR3 is CATSRDMGPGIYEQYF. The CDR3 DNA reads as TGTGCCACCAGCAGAGATATGGGTCCGGGGATCTACGAGCAGTACTTC.

The chain carries TRBV28 and TRBJ1-5; no clear D gene. Germline assignment: CDR1 MDHEN and CDR2 SYDVKM. This CDR3 has 12 residues. V was pared by 2 bases and J by 7 bases, with 6 bases between. The CDR3 DNA reads as TGTGCCAGCAGTTTAGGCCTCCAGCCCCAGCATTTT. Its protein is CASSLGLQPQHF.

The gene calls are TRBV10-2 and TRBJ1-2; D call uncertain. Germline loops: CDR1 WSHSY, CDR2 SAAADI. There are 12 residues in the CDR3. Trimming pared 7 bases from V and 2 bases from J, leaving 8 bases between. CDR3 nucleotides: TGCGCCAGCACCGAGGGAAACTATGGCTACACCTTC. Encoded protein: CASTEGNYGYTF.

This chain connects TRBV12-3 or TRBV12-4 to TRBJ1-4; the D is unclear. Trimming cost V 3 bases and J 10 bases, with 6 bases left between them. This CDR3 region has 11 residues. The CDR3 loop reads CASSFSGKLFF. The CDR3 DNA sequence: TGTGCCAGCAGTTTTAGTGGAAAACTGTTTTTT.

J is TRBJ2-5 and V is TRBV6-5, with D maybe TRBD2 (5 bases). The CDR3 totals 14 residues. The V gene's germline CDR1 is MNHEY and CDR2 SVGAGI. The V gene lost 10 bases and the J gene lost 6 bases, with 21 bases spanning the gap. In DNA, the CDR3 is TGTGCCACTGCACTGGCTAGCCCCCGACAGACCCAGTACTTC. The encoded protein is CATALASPRQTQYF.

The chain is built from TRBV2 and TRBJ2-3, with 10 bases that match TRBD2. The CDR3 has 18 amino acids. The V segment lost 7 bases and the J segment 2 bases; nucleotides outside the gene matches: 15. Germline values: CDR1 SNHLY, CDR2 FYNNEI. As DNA, the CDR3 is TGTGCCAGCAAGGAACTAGCGGGACGTCTATTATACACAGATACGCAGTATTTT. Translating gives CASKELAGRLLYTDTQYF.